This T cell receptor beta chain appears in the sequencing data of a study of post-analysis software for immune sequencing data. Study as a whole: Multiple sclerosis in the patients followed relapsing-remitting, secondary progressive and progressive-relapsing courses.

The CDR3 has 13 amino acids. CDR1 is SEHNR, CDR2 FQNEAQ, per germline (reference sequence). V dropped 3 bases and J dropped 4 bases, with 10 bases sitting between them. There are a few counts of this clonotype. The antigen remains undetermined. Presence of unique molecular identifiers characterized the TCR beta cDNA libraries. T cells, roughly 0.9 to 11 million of them, yielded some 500,000 cDNA molecules. TCRdb re-derived calls from the PCR reads in MiXCR, one entry per CDR3 protein. The sample has roughly 600,000 distinct CDR3 sequences, 40% to 50% seen once. Study results and caveats: The study found TRBV5-6, TRBV5-1 and TRBV20-1 among 4 or 5 TRBV segments more frequent in patients than controls. People with multiple sclerosis had a significantly lower normalized Chao1 diversity than controls did.

This TCR was recovered from a girl aged 10 to 17 with multiple sclerosis. This chain joins TRBV7-9 and TRBJ2-7, with D perhaps matching TRBD1 (5 bases). The sample consisted of blood. CDR3 coding DNA: TGTGCCAGCAGCTTTGACCAGGGTTACGAGCAGTACTTC. Protein: CASSFDQGYEQYF.